Below, 17 T cell receptor beta chains from the same sample are listed, as sequenced in a study of identical twins. From the 5' RACE reads, TCRdb called clonotypes with MiXCR, one entry per CDR3 protein. In the table there are hundreds of thousands of distinct CDR3 sequences, about 12% of which are singletons. This sample also belongs to another study, concerning yellow fever vaccine responses in identical twins.

The sequenced sample consisted of PBMCs. The source is a woman aged 18 to 35 in good health.

In this sample, this clonotype turned up a few times. The chain is built from TRBV15 and TRBJ2-1; 7 bases fit TRBD1. The CDR3 consists of 15 residues. V gave up 1 base and J gave up 9 bases; unmatched junction bases: 9. Germline V gene lookup returns CDR1 LNHNV and CDR2 YYDKDF (reference sequence). The CDR3 nucleotides read TGTGCCACCAGCAGAGTGTCAGGGGGTATAGGTGAGCAGTTCTTC. Translating it yields CATSRVSGGIGEQFF.

This clonotype has more than one count but fewer than ten. The chain combines TRBV24-1 with TRBJ2-1; 12 bases agree with TRBD2. The germline V gene encodes CDR1 KGHDR and CDR2 SFDVKD. This CDR3 is built from 16 residues. V shed 5 bases and J 6 bases; nucleotides not matched to a gene: 7. The CDR3 coding sequence is TGTGCCACCAGTGCACTAGCGGGAGGCGGGATCAATGAGCAGTTCTTC. Translation: CATSALAGGGINEQFF.

To note about this clonotype: A read error is possible here, since a much larger clone lies one base away. J is TRBJ2-1 and V is TRBV29-1; 10 positions agree with TRBD2. CDR1 and CDR2 (germline): SQVTM, ANQGSEA. The CDR3 consists of 13 residues. The CDR3 bases are TGCAGCGTAAGCGGGGGGGCCTACAATGAGCCGTTCTTC. Its translation: CSVSGGAYNEPFF.

This clonotype was detected a few times. V gene TRBV15 combines with J gene TRBJ2-1; no clear D. CDR3 size: 14 residues. CDR1 and CDR2 (germline): LNHNV, YYDKDF (reference sequence). V lost 0 bases and J lost 12, with 15 bases in between. The CDR3 nucleotides read TGTGCCACCAGCAGAGAGATGAATTTGGGTGGGCAGTTCTTC. Residues: CATSREMNLGGQFF.

The sample holds a few counts of this clonotype. V is TRBV9 and J is TRBJ1-3; 7 bases agree with TRBD1. V shed 4 bases and J 4 bases; nucleotides not matched to a gene: 8. The V gene's germline CDR1 is SGDLS and CDR2 YYNGEE. This CDR3 spans 15 amino acids. In DNA form, the CDR3 reads TGTGCCAGCAGCTATTCCGGGACAGAGGGAAACACCATATATTTT. This encodes CASSYSGTEGNTIYF.

In its sample, this clonotype was seen a few times. The chain recombines TRBV7-9 with TRBJ2-1; 8 nucleotides agree with TRBD2. Germline-derived CDR1 and CDR2 are SEHNR and FQNEAQ (reference sequence). V lost 4 bases, J lost 4 bases, and 9 bases stayed unmatched. The CDR3 length is 16 residues. CDR3: CASSSATSGIYNEQFF. The CDR3 DNA reads as TGTGCCAGCAGCTCCGCCACTAGCGGAATATACAATGAGCAGTTCTTC.

The chain joins TRBV27 to TRBJ1-1, with D uncertain. The CDR3 is 12 amino acids. Per germline, CDR1 MNHEY and CDR2 SMNVEV (reference sequence). V was shortened by 3 bases and J by 6 bases, with 8 bases between the two germline ends. The CDR3, as DNA: TGTGCCAGCAGTTTTCACGGCGCTGAAGCTTTCTTT. Its translation is CASSFHGAEAFF.

The V call is TRBV7-3, the J call TRBJ2-1, with 10 bases fitting TRBD2. Germline V CDR1 and CDR2: SGHTA, FQGTGA. The CDR3 consists of 15 residues. With V trimmed by 5 bases and J by 9 bases, 10 bases remained unmatched. The CDR3 reads CASSEGLAGVSEQFF. CDR3 nucleotide sequence: TGTGCCAGCAGCGAGGGGCTAGCGGGAGTGAGTGAGCAGTTCTTC.

This clonotype was recorded many times. The rearrangement joins TRBV5-1 to TRBJ1-1, with no clear D. Germline CDR1 and CDR2: SGHRS and YFSETQ. Trimming removed 5 bases at V and 0 bases at J, with 11 bases between. This CDR3 spans 14 amino acids. The CDR3 sequence is CASRQVQVNTEAFF. CDR3 bases: TGCGCCAGCAGGCAAGTTCAGGTGAACACTGAAGCTTTCTTT.

The chain has TRBV21-1 and TRBJ2-2; the table assigns TRBD1, which was not confirmed against the DNA. TRBV21-1 is classified as a pseudogene. This CDR3 region has 16 residues. CDR3 in amino acids: CASSICGGTNTGELFF. CDR3 in DNA: TGTGCCAGCAGCATCTGCGGGGGGACAAACACCGGGGAGCTGTTTTTT.

The CDR3 DNA reads TGTGCCAGCAGCCCCGGTGACAGGGCGGACGGGGAGACCCAGTACTTC. Translated: CASSPGDRADGETQYF. The chain is built from TRBV7-9 and TRBJ2-5; 7 nucleotides align to TRBD1. In germline, CDR1 is SEHNR, CDR2 FQNEAQ (reference sequence). The CDR3 loop spans 16 amino acids. The ends lost 5 bases at V and 5 bases at J; junction bases unmatched: 14. Filled out from reference TRBV7-9 and TRBJ2-5, the complete variable domain reads DTGVSQNPRHKITKRGQNVTFRCDPISEHNRLYWYRQTLGQGPEFLTYFQNEAQLEKSRLLSDRFSAERPKGSFSTLEIQRTEQGDSAMYLCASSPGDRADGETQYFGPGTRLLVL.

This clonotype came up many times. DNA for the CDR3: TGTGCCACCACAGGACAGAACACAGATACGCAGTATTTT. This encodes CATTGQNTDTQYF. The chain is built from TRBV10-3 and TRBJ2-3, with D perhaps TRBD1 (6 bases). V lost 10 bases and J 2 bases, leaving 13 bases between the germline ends. The length of the CDR3 is 13 residues. Germline CDR1 is ENHRY and CDR2 is SYGVKD.

The V gene is TRBV3-1, the J gene TRBJ2-1, with 10 bases lining up with TRBD2. V trimming: 3 bases; J trimming: 3 bases; junction bases outside the gene matches: 8. CDR1 LGHDT and CDR2 YNNKEL come from the germline V gene (reference sequence). The CDR3 extends over 17 amino acids. The DNA for the CDR3 is TGTGCCAGCAGCCACTCAAAACTAGCGGGAATCTACAATGAGCAGTTCTTC. Translating gives CASSHSKLAGIYNEQFF.

Only a few counts were recorded for this clonotype. CDR3 DNA sequence: TGTGCCAGCAGTTACGTGGCGGGAGGACCGACCCGACAAGAGACCCAGTACTTC. Its protein is CASSYVAGGPTRQETQYF. The gene calls are TRBV6-5 and TRBJ2-5; 8 nucleotides agree with TRBD2. V was pared by 2 bases and J by 2 bases, with 13 bases of the junction left unmatched. Germline lookup yields CDR1 MNHEY and CDR2 SVGAGI. The CDR3 contains 18 residues.

The chain couples TRBV4-1 to TRBJ2-7; weak D call: TRBD1 (5 bases). Deletions cut 1 base from V and 1 base from J, with 11 bases between. Germline CDR1 and CDR2: MGHRA and YSYEKL. This CDR3 is 15 amino acids long. The CDR3 sequence is CASSQVPGPSYEQYV. CDR3 DNA: TGCGCCAGCAGCCAAGTCCCAGGGCCGTCCTACGAGCAGTACGTC.

This clonotype was counted between two and nine times. V and J are TRBV20-1 and TRBJ2-7; D is possibly TRBD1 or TRBD2 (5 bases each). Deletions cut 5 bases from V and 2 bases from J, with 16 bases between. The CDR3 sequence is 14 residues long. From germline, CDR1 is DFQATT and CDR2 SNEGSKA (reference sequence). Here the CDR3 reads CSAETGVGAYEQYV. The CDR3 DNA reads TGCAGTGCTGAGACCGGGGTAGGGGCCTACGAGCAGTACGTC.

V and J are TRBV11-2 and TRBJ2-1, with 14 bases lining up with TRBD2. The germline CDR1 and CDR2 sequences are SGHAT and FQNNGV. Trimming at V came to 5 bases and at J to 2 bases, leaving 11 bases not matched to a gene. This CDR3 comprises 19 residues. The CDR3 spells CASSQGLAGARAPYNEQFF. CDR3 nucleotide sequence: TGTGCCAGCAGCCAGGGACTAGCGGGGGCCCGAGCCCCCTACAATGAGCAGTTCTTC.